The 28 T cell receptor beta chains presented below share a single source sample, sequenced in a study of blood T cell repertoires in COVID-19. Repertoires were generated with immunoSEQ multiplex PCR, while TCRdb's copy carries only in-frame clones and drops some. The sample consists of some 400,000 clones, more than 80% of them appearing once. The sample was PBMCs or T cells enriched from blood (not recorded which). These receptors came from a man aged 25-45 years who had recovered from COVID-19.

The chain has TRBV14 and TRBJ2-7; no reliable D call. The CDR3 extends over 14 amino acids. Germline loops: CDR1 SGHDN, CDR2 FVKESK. Trimming cost V 7 bases and J 7 bases, with 20 bases left between them. The CDR3 here is CASTPSPGRGEQYF. DNA of the CDR3: TGTGCCAGCACCCCATCTCCTGGGCGTGGGGAGCAGTACTTC.

This clone came up many times. The chain employs TRBV7-9 and TRBJ2-7; possible D gene TRBD1, 6 bases. Germline CDR1 is SEHNR and CDR2 is FQNEAQ (reference sequence). V was trimmed by 5 bases and J by 7 bases, leaving 15 bases between them. The CDR3 extends over 13 amino acids. CDR3 region: CASSGRQEGEQYF. The CDR3 region has the DNA TGTGCCAGCAGCGGGCGACAGGAAGGAGAGCAGTACTTC.

The rearrangement uses TRBV4-1 and TRBJ1-6; D call uncertain. The V end was cut by 4 bases, the J end by 0 bases, with 10 bases between. This CDR3 contains 16 residues. Germline V gene data show CDR1 as MGHRA and CDR2 as YSYEKL. This CDR3 reads CASSLHDSSYNSPLHF. In DNA, the CDR3 is TGCGCCAGCAGCCTCCATGATAGCTCCTATAATTCACCCCTCCACTTT.

The V gene is TRBV4-1, the J gene TRBJ1-5; weak D call: TRBD1 (5 bases). Germline CDR1 and CDR2: MGHRA and YSYEKL. Trimming removed 2 bases at V and 2 bases at J, with 13 bases between. This CDR3 spans 16 amino acids. This CDR3 is CASSQIGGGGNQPQHF. CDR3 coding DNA: TGCGCCAGCAGCCAAATTGGGGGAGGGGGCAATCAGCCCCAGCATTTT.

The rearrangement joins TRBV7-8 to TRBJ2-7; D is possibly TRBD1 (5 bases). Germline loops: CDR1 SGHVS, CDR2 FQNEAQ. The CDR3 is 16 amino acids. Trimming removed 1 base at V and 0 bases at J, with 13 bases between. The CDR3 region has the DNA TGTGCCAGCAGCTTAGGGACAACGATTAGCTCCTACGAGCAGTACTTC. This gives the protein CASSLGTTISSYEQYF.

Details on this clone: Germline and junction disagree at one end, which may indicate a read error. The chain carries TRBV28 and TRBJ2-1; 8 bases agree with TRBD2. The CDR3 loop spans 14 amino acids. The germline gives CDR1 MDHEN, CDR2 SYDVKM. The CDR3 DNA reads TGTGCCAGCACTTTAGCGGGAAGATACAATGAGCAGTTCTTC. Translation gives CASTLAGRYNEQFF.

This sequence joins TRBV5-4 and TRBJ2-7, with 11 bases identical to TRBD2. V was clipped by 4 bases and J by 3 bases; unmatched bases: 9. The CDR3 is 16 amino acids. In germline, CDR1 is SGHNT, CDR2 YYREEE (reference sequence). The CDR3 DNA sequence: TGTGCCAGCAGCCGAACTAGCGGGAGCTTCAACTACGAGCAGTACTTC. Its translation: CASSRTSGSFNYEQYF.

The chain joins TRBV5-1 to TRBJ2-3, with 10 bases identical to TRBD2. Trimming took 2 bases from V and 4 from J; bases not matched to a gene: 4. CDR1 and CDR2 from the germline V gene are SGHRS and YFSETQ. The CDR3 contains 15 residues. CDR3 bases: TGCGCCAGCAGCTTAGCGGGAGGGCCGTCAGATACGCAGTATTTT. Translated: CASSLAGGPSDTQYF.

The DNA for the CDR3 is TGTGCCAGCAGCCCAAGTCTCGGGGATACGCAGTATTTT. Translating gives CASSPSLGDTQYF. The chain couples TRBV11-2 to TRBJ2-3; D unclear. The germline CDR1 and CDR2 sequences are SGHAT and FQNNGV. V lost 5 bases, J lost 6 bases, and 12 bases lay in between. The CDR3 spans 13 residues.

J is TRBJ2-4 and V is TRBV3-1 (or the pseudogene TRBV3-2); the match to TRBD2 covers 7 bases. The length of the CDR3 is 17 residues. CDR1 LGHDT and CDR2 YNNKEL come from the germline V gene (reference sequence). V was pared by 2 bases and J by 2 bases, with 9 bases of the junction left unmatched. In nucleotides, the CDR3 is TGTGCCAGCAGCCAAAATTCGGGGGGTTTTTCCAAAAACATTCAGTACTTC. Protein: CASSQNSGGFSKNIQYF.

This chain connects TRBV5-6 to TRBJ2-1, with 9 positions matching TRBD2. The V gene end was trimmed by 0 bases and the J gene end by 8 bases; junction bases not matched to a gene: 9. The CDR3 extends over 16 amino acids. Germline CDR1 and CDR2: SGHDT and YYEEEE. As DNA, the CDR3 is TGTGCCAGCAGCTTGGGCCCGCGGGAGGGCCGGGATGAGCAGTTCTTC. The encoded protein is CASSLGPREGRDEQFF. Full variable domain (outside the CDR3, taken from reference TRBV5-6 and TRBJ2-1): DAGVTQSPTHLIKTRGQQVTLRCSPKSGHDTVSWYQQALGQGPQFIFQYYEEEERQRGNFPDRFSGHQFPNYSSELNVNALLLGDSALYLCASSLGPREGRDEQFFGPGTRLTVL.

The chain carries TRBV19 and TRBJ1-1; TRBD1 might be the D (6 bases). CDR3 length: 13 amino acids. Trimming took off 6 bases at V and 5 bases at J, with 13 bases between the two ends. Germline values: CDR1 LNHDA, CDR2 SQIVND (reference sequence). In DNA form, the CDR3 reads TGTGCCAGTAGGCAACAGGGAGGGACTGAAGCTTTCTTT. Translation: CASRQQGGTEAFF.

The count of this clone is one. Distinct nucleotide sequences in the sample also encode this CDR3. The genes are TRBV19 and TRBJ1-2, with unresolved D. Trimming pared 5 bases from V and 2 bases from J, leaving 3 bases between. Per germline, CDR1 LNHDA and CDR2 SQIVND (reference sequence). The CDR3 runs 11 residues. In DNA form, the CDR3 reads TGTGCCAGTAGTCGGAACTATGGCTACACCTTC. The encoded protein is CASSRNYGYTF.

V and J are TRBV27 and TRBJ1-2; a weak D match, TRBD1 (5 bases). CDR1 is MNHEY, CDR2 SMNVEV, per germline (reference sequence). CDR3 length equals 13 residues. V was clipped by 6 bases and J by 7 bases, with 15 bases between them. CDR3 protein: CASSSTTAGGYTF. CDR3 in DNA: TGTGCCAGCAGCTCTACGACAGCGGGTGGCTACACCTTC.

The chain combines TRBV28 with TRBJ2-7, with D possibly being TRBD2 (5 bases). V was pared by 7 bases and J by 4 bases, with 14 bases between. There are 13 residues in the CDR3. Germline CDR1 is MDHEN and CDR2 is SYDVKM. CDR3 DNA sequence: TGTGCCAGCAACCTGGACGGGAATTACGAGCAGTACTTC. Amino acid sequence: CASNLDGNYEQYF.

The J gene is TRBJ1-5, the V gene TRBV18, with a tentative D call TRBD1 (6 bases). The CDR3 extends over 14 amino acids. Trimming removed 6 bases at V and 7 bases at J, with 16 bases between. From germline, CDR1 is KGHSH and CDR2 LQKENI. In DNA form, the CDR3 reads TGTGCCAGCTCTAAAACATCTACAGGGCAGCCCCAGCATTTT. Translated: CASSKTSTGQPQHF.

The chain couples TRBV29-1 to TRBJ1-1, with 7 positions matching TRBD1. Germline V gene sequence: CDR1 SQVTM, CDR2 ANQGSEA. The CDR3 has 12 residues. Unmatched junction bases numbered 8, after V lost 6 bases and J lost 7 bases. In nucleotides, the CDR3 is TGCAGCGTAACCCGACAGGGAGATGAAGCTTTCTTT. Translation: CSVTRQGDEAFF.

This chain uses TRBV12-3 or TRBV12-4 with TRBJ1-4; possibly TRBD1 for D (6 bases). Trimming took off 5 bases at V and 6 bases at J, with 10 bases between the two ends. CDR3 size: 13 residues. The CDR3 loop is CASSRGGYEKLFF. DNA for the CDR3: TGTGCCAGCAGTAGGGGGGGCTATGAAAAACTGTTTTTT.

The chain links TRBV25-1 to TRBJ2-7; 14 bases are a match to TRBD2. Trimming took 4 bases from V and 9 from J; bases not matched to a gene: 8. The CDR3 has 15 amino acids. The germline V gene has CDR1 MGHDK and CDR2 SYGVNS. CDR3 sequence reads: CASSGQGLAGGGQYF. The CDR3 region has the DNA TGTGCCAGCAGTGGACAAGGACTAGCGGGGGGAGGGCAGTACTTC.

Here the CDR3 reads CASSAHRDRGRSSNQPQHF. DNA of the CDR3: TGTGCCAGCAGTGCCCACCGGGACAGGGGCCGATCTAGCAATCAGCCCCAGCATTTT. The rearrangement joins TRBV6-4 to TRBJ1-5, with TRBD1 identical over 10 bases. This CDR3 region has 19 residues. J lost 0 bases, V lost 4 bases, and 12 bases had no gene match. Germline V gene lookup returns CDR1 MRHNA and CDR2 SNTAGT.

The chain links TRBV4-1 to TRBJ1-6, with D unresolved. The CDR3 contains 13 residues. Per germline, CDR1 MGHRA and CDR2 YSYEKL. V lost 3 bases and J lost 7, with 7 bases in between. CDR3 amino acids: CASSQMRNSPLHF. The CDR3 nucleotides read TGCGCCAGCAGCCAGATGCGGAATTCACCCCTCCACTTT.

The chain recombines TRBV5-1 with TRBJ2-7; TRBD1 might be the D (5 bases). V gave up 3 bases and J gave up 0 bases, with 16 bases separating them. There are 16 residues in the CDR3. Germline values: CDR1 SGHRS, CDR2 YFSETQ. DNA for the CDR3: TGCGCCAGCAGCTCGCAGGTAGGCAGGGCCTCCTACGAGCAGTACTTC. Encoded protein: CASSSQVGRASYEQYF.

The rearrangement joins TRBV28 to TRBJ1-3; D is perhaps TRBD1 (5 bases). CDR3 size: 16 residues. Deletions cut 2 bases from V and 7 bases from J, with 18 bases between. Germline V gene data show CDR1 as MDHEN and CDR2 as SYDVKM. This CDR3 reads CASSLDDRRLRNTIYF. The CDR3 DNA reads as TGTGCCAGCAGTTTAGACGACAGAAGACTTCGCAACACCATATATTTT.

V usage is TRBV6-1 and J usage is TRBJ1-5, with D perhaps matching TRBD1 (6 bases). The CDR3 consists of 16 residues. CDR1 and CDR2 (germline): MNHNS, SASEGT. Trimming removed 4 bases at V and 3 bases at J, with 16 bases between. In nucleotides, the CDR3 is TGTGCCAGCAGTGGCCCAGGGGCTAGTTCCAATCAGCCCCAGCATTTT. This encodes CASSGPGASSNQPQHF.

CDR3 loop: CASSQVAGRRQKLFF. DNA for the CDR3: TGTGCCAGCAGCCAAGTTGCAGGCCGCAGGCAAAAACTGTTTTTT. The chain employs TRBV3-1 (or the pseudogene TRBV3-2) and TRBJ1-4; D not certain. Germline CDR1 reads LGHDT; CDR2 reads YNNKEL (reference sequence). V lost 1 base and J 9 bases, leaving 15 bases between the germline ends. The CDR3 length is 15 residues.

This clone showed up just a few times. The chain links TRBV4-1 to TRBJ1-5; D is unresolved. CDR1 MGHRA and CDR2 YSYEKL come from the germline V gene. This CDR3 contains 15 residues. The V end was cut by 4 bases, the J end by 0 bases, with 10 bases between. The CDR3 protein is CASSLNRASNQPQHF. The DNA for the CDR3 is TGCGCCAGCAGCCTGAACAGAGCTAGCAATCAGCCCCAGCATTTT.

In DNA form, the CDR3 reads TGTGCCAGCAGGGGGACAGTAGCTCAGCCCCAGCATTTT. It codes for CASRGTVAQPQHF. The rearrangement links TRBV2 to TRBJ1-5; 7 positions match TRBD1. Germline lookup yields CDR1 SNHLY and CDR2 FYNNEI. The J segment lost 6 bases and the V segment lost 6 bases, leaving 5 bases of the junction unmatched. The CDR3 runs 13 residues.

The gene calls are TRBV28 and TRBJ2-7; TRBD1 agrees at 7 bases. CDR3 length: 15 amino acids. Germline trimming cut 1 base from V and 3 bases from J; bases unmatched to any gene: 6. The germline gives CDR1 MDHEN, CDR2 SYDVKM. The CDR3 coding sequence is TGTGCCAGCAGTTTATCGGGACAGTCTTTCTACGAGCAGTACTTC. Residues: CASSLSGQSFYEQYF.